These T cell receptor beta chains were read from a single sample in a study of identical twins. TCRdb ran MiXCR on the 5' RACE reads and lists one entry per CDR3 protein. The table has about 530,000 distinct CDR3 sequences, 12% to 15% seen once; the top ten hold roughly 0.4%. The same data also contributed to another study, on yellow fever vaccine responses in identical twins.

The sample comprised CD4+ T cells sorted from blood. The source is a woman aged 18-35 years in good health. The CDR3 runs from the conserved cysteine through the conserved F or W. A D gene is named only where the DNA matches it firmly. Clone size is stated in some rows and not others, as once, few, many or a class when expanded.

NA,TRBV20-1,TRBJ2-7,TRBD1,TGCAGTGCAGGGGGAGGCCAGGGGGCTAACGAGCAGTACTTC,CSAGGGQGANEQYF
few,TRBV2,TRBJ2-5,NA,TGTGCCAGAAAAACGGACGGACAAGAGACCCAGTACTTC,CARKTDGQETQYF
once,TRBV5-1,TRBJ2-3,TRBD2,TGCGCCAGCAGCTCTTATAGCGGGGTCACAGATACGCAGTATTTT,CASSSYSGVTDTQYF
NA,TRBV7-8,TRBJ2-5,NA,TGTGCCAGCAGCTTAAGTTGGGGTGCGAAGAAAGAGACCCAGTACTTC,CASSLSWGAKKETQYF
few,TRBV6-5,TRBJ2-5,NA,TGTGCCAGCAGTTACTCTCGGGGCGGTGGGAGAGGGACCCAGTACTTC,CASSYSRGGGRGTQYF
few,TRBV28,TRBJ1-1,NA,TGTGCCAGCAGTTTGGGTCTGGGGCGAGGTGAAGCTTTCTTT,CASSLGLGRGEAFF
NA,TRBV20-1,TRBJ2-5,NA,TGCAGTGCTAGACGTCTAGCAGAGACCCAGTACTTC,CSARRLAETQYF
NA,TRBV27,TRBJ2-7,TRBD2,TGTGCCAGCAGTTTATGGGCGGGGACTACCTACGAGCAGTACTTC,CASSLWAGTTYEQYF
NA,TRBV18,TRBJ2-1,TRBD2,TGTGCCAGCTCAACAAAAAAACGAGGGACTAGCGGGGGGAGCTACAATGAGCAGTTCTTC,CASSTKKRGTSGGSYNEQFF
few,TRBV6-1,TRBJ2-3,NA,TGTGCCAGCAGTCTGAAGTGGTCGAGCGGCACAGATACGCAGTATTTT,CASSLKWSSGTDTQYF
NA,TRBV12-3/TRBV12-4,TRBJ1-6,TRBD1,TGTGCCAGCAGTTTGACAGGGATAAGCGATTCACCCCTCCACTTT,CASSLTGISDSPLHF
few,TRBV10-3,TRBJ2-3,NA,TGTGCCATCAGTGAGCTAGGGACGCTTTCCACAGATACGCAGTATTTT,CAISELGTLSTDTQYF
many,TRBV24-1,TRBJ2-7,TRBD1,TGTGCCACCAGTGATAACGGACAGGCCTCCTACGAGCAGTACTTC,CATSDNGQASYEQYF
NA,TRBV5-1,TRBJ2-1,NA,TGCGCCAGCAGCTTGGACAGGGCGCCTGGTAGTGAGCAGTTCTTC,CASSLDRAPGSEQFF
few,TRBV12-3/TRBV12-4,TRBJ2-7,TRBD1,TGTGCCAGCAGTGACCCGGGACAGGGGGCTTACGAGCAGTACTTC,CASSDPGQGAYEQYF
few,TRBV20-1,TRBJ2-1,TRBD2,TGCAGTGCTAGAGATCTAGCGGGGGCCCCTGGATACAATGAGCAGTTCTTC,CSARDLAGAPGYNEQFF
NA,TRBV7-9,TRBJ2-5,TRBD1,TGTGCCAGCAGCCACGACAGGGGCCGGCTGGAGACCCAGTACTTC,CASSHDRGRLETQYF
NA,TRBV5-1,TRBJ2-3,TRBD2,TGCGCCAGCAGCTCGACTAGCGGAACGATCTGGGGCACAGATACGCAGTATTTT,CASSSTSGTIWGTDTQYF
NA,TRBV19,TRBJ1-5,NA,TGTGCCAGTAAAGGGAGCAATCAGCCCCAGCATTTT,CASKGSNQPQHF
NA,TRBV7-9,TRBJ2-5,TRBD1,TGTGCCAGCAGCTTATACGGGACAGGGCTACAAGAGACCCAGTACTTC,CASSLYGTGLQETQYF
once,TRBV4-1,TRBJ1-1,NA,TGCGCCAGCAGCCAAGTATTTCAGGAGGATGAAGCTTTCTTT,CASSQVFQEDEAFF
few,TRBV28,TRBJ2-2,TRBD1,TGTGCCACCAGGGGGCCGGGCACCGGGGAGCTGTTTTTT,CATRGPGTGELFF
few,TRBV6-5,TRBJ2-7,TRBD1,TGTGCCAGCAGTTCCGCCGGGACAGGGTCGTCTGAGCAGTACTTC,CASSSAGTGSSEQYF
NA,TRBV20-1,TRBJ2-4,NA,TGCAGTGAGACGGTTCTAGCCAAAAACATTCAGTACTTC,CSETVLAKNIQYF
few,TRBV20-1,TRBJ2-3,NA,TGCAGTGCTAGACCTACCCTAGGATTTAGCACAGATACGCAGTATTTT,CSARPTLGFSTDTQYF
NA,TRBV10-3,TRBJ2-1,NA,TGTGCCATCAGTGAGGTTCTAGCTTTGGGTGAGCAGTTCTTC,CAISEVLALGEQFF
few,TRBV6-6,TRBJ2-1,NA,TGTGCCAGCAGCACCAACTACAATGAGCAGTTCTTC,CASSTNYNEQFF
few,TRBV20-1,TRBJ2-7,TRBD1,TGCAGTGCTCTTAGTCGGACAGGAAGCTCCTACGAGCAGTACTTC,CSALSRTGSSYEQYF
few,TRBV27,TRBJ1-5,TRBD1,TGTGCCAGCAGCCCACAGGGGACGCAGCCCCAGCATTTT,CASSPQGTQPQHF
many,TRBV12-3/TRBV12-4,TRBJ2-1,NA,TGTGCCAGCAGAGACCAGCAGGGCCTTAGGGTGTTCTTC,CASRDQQGLRVFF
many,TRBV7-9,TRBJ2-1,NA,TGTGCCAGCAACACGACCGACAGCACCTACAATGAGCAGTTCTTC,CASNTTDSTYNEQFF
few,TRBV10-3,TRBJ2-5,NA,TGTGCCATCAGATGGCCCCGGAGGAGGTTCCCTCAAGAGACCCAGTACTTC,CAIRWPRRRFPQETQYF